The present entry profiles one T cell receptor (beta chain) with its context. Its antigen is still unknown. Per-base qualities were not stored, and no clone one base away is much larger. Synthesis of TCR cDNA relied on 5'RACE template switching, a step that introduced a universal primer site along with unique molecular identifiers. Priming for cDNA synthesis came from both the TCR alpha and TCR beta constant segments. Two PCR steps were used to amplify libraries, with sample barcodes and sequencing adapters being added in the second step. Libraries were sequenced on Illumina HiSeq 2500 (2x100 bp) or NovaSeq (2x150 bp). In the source study's methods: MIGEC handled demultiplexing of reads and collapsing into UMI consensus sequences, while MiXCR performed V(D)J alignment. Clonotypes responding to the vaccine were identified with edgeR on replicate PBMC samples, with the criteria of FDR below 0.01 and a log2 fold change above 5 up to day 15. Each bulk clonotype was labeled CD4 or CD8 based on which sequenced repertoire, CD4 or CD8, contained the clonotype at higher abundance. TCRdb applied fastp at Q25 and MiXCR to the public reads, then kept only in-frame beta chains. Under each unique CDR3 protein, matching rows form one entry showing the most common genes and DNA. TCRdb assigned the V and J calls; the authors' analysis was not used. For this sample there are roughly 520,000 distinct CDR3 sequences; less than 25% appear just once. The top ten clonotypes cover roughly a sixth of the sample.

This record belongs to a study of T cells after yellow fever vaccination (dated by TCRdb to about 2019). General notes on the study: Libraries from fractions with low cell numbers were prepared with the SMART-Seq v4 Ultra Low Input RNA kit. To track T-cell clones before and after primary and booster YFV17D yellow fever vaccination, bulk TCR alpha and beta repertoires were sequenced longitudinally. Two healthy male donors, one aged 18 to 29 and one aged 30 to 40 years, were included in the cohort. Blood was drawn at multiple timepoints before and after primary and secondary immunization, with bulk PBMC replicates and cell subsets isolated.

What the treatment or condition label conveys for this sample: live attenuated yellow fever vaccine strain. At each blood-draw timepoint, two biological replicates of bulk PBMCs were obtained. A standard Ficoll-Paque protocol was used to isolate PBMCs from peripheral blood. TriZol was used to extract RNA from bulk PBMCs, CD4 and CD8 fractions, and dextramer-positive and dextramer-negative fractions. Counted from cysteine to phenylalanine, this CDR3 has 11 amino acids. Of all the DNA, just the CDR3 is kept, 33 bases in frame from base 1. Trimming at the junction amounts to 3 bases on V and 4 bases on J, and the germline ends lie 6 bases apart. The germline V gene supplies CDR1 SQVTM and CDR2 ANQGSEA. The research as a whole found: A small fraction of clonotypes appeared in both the CD4 and CD8 compartments, likely as a result of convergent recombination. FACS-sorted repertoires could contain abundant contaminating clonotypes from the bulk population, so computational filtering was required. Because only a couple of donors were included in the study, the extent to which the findings can be generalized is limited. The secondary T-cell response was weaker than the primary response but faster, peaking on day 5 instead of day 15. After the booster, most clones that had expanded after primary vaccination were detected again (around 95% of CD4 and around 88% of CD8), suggesting broad maintenance of memory.

The chain joins TRBV29-1 to TRBJ1-2; a confident D gene designation cannot be given. This sequence originates from a man between 18 and 35 years old who received the YFV17D yellow fever vaccine. Sequencing was performed on PBMCs, taken 20 to 25 days after the first yellow fever vaccination. Here is the DNA: TGCAGCGTTGAGGGCGTCTATGGCTACACCTTC. Its translation reads: CSVEGVYGYTF.